Listed below are T cell receptor beta chains from one sample, sequenced in a study of T-cell reconstitution after alpha-beta-depleted transplantation in children. Using its own MiXCR run on the PCR reads, TCRdb lists one record per CDR3 protein. The sample shows approximately 210,000 distinct CDR3 sequences, approximately 17% of them seen only once. The sample was PBMCs, mostly from graft donor cells, taken 360 days after TCRalphabeta/CD19-depleted stem cell transplant. These receptors were obtained from a male patient between 2 and 10 years old who had a stem cell transplant for acute lymphoblastic leukemia, so the T cells may come from the graft donor. CDR3s include the opening cysteine and the closing phenylalanine or tryptophan. The D gene is left open where the match is weak. Clone size, where shown, is once, few, many, or a class for clones that have expanded.

length: 16; V: TRBV28; D: TRBD1; size: -; J: TRBJ1-5; DNA: TGTGCCAGCAGCCCTAACGGACAGGGAATCAATCAGCCCCAGCATTTT; CDR3: CASSPNGQGINQPQHF
length: 16; V: TRBV19; D: -; size: -; J: TRBJ2-1; DNA: TGTGCCAGTAGTACCCCCCGAGGGGGGGCCTTTGTCCAGCAGTTCTTC; CDR3: CASSTPRGGAFVQQFF
length: 14; V: TRBV7-9; D: -; size: few; J: TRBJ2-7; DNA: TGTGCCAGCAGCTTAGACACGGGCTCCTACGAGCAGTACTTC; CDR3: CASSLDTGSYEQYF
length: 13; V: TRBV28; D: TRBD2; size: -; J: TRBJ2-3; DNA: TGTGCCAGCAGCCTAGCGGGGATTGATACGCAGTATTTT; CDR3: CASSLAGIDTQYF
length: 13; V: TRBV20-1; D: -; size: -; J: TRBJ1-2; DNA: TGCAGTGCTAGTCTGGCCAATGGGAATGGCTACACCTTC; CDR3: CSASLANGNGYTF
length: 14; V: TRBV5-1; D: -; size: -; J: TRBJ1-1; DNA: TGCGCCAGCAGCTTGGACGTCGGGAACACTGAAGCTTTCTTT; CDR3: CASSLDVGNTEAFF
length: 18; V: TRBV27; D: TRBD1; size: -; J: TRBJ2-6; DNA: TGTGCCAGCAGTTCCTACAGGGGCACCAGGACTGGGGCCAACGTCCTGACTTTC; CDR3: CASSSYRGTRTGANVLTF
length: 14; V: TRBV29-1; D: -; size: -; J: TRBJ2-7; DNA: TGCAGCGTTGAACTGAGTGGGGTATCGAGGGAGCAGTACTTC; CDR3: CSVELSGVSREQYF
length: 17; V: TRBV12-3/TRBV12-4; D: -; size: -; J: TRBJ2-1; DNA: TGTGCCAGCAGTTCCCGCCTCGTTGGGGGCCGTCCGATGGAGCAGTTCTTC; CDR3: CASSSRLVGGRPMEQFF
length: 16; V: TRBV6-1; D: TRBD1; size: many; J: TRBJ2-1; DNA: TGTGCCAGCAGTGAGCGGACAGGGCTGGTTTACAATGAGCAGTTCTTC; CDR3: CASSERTGLVYNEQFF
length: 15; V: TRBV10-3; D: TRBD2; size: few; J: TRBJ2-5; DNA: TGTGCCATCAGTGAACGACTAGCGGAAACCGAGACCCAGTACTTC; CDR3: CAISERLAETETQYF
length: 15; V: TRBV5-1; D: -; size: -; J: TRBJ2-1; DNA: TGCGCCAGCAGCCCTTGGACAGCACCTGGGAATGAGCAGTTCTTC; CDR3: CASSPWTAPGNEQFF
length: 13; V: TRBV29-1; D: -; size: few; J: TRBJ1-2; DNA: TGCAGCGTTAGGAAGGCAGGGAGTCAAGTGCACACCTTC; CDR3: CSVRKAGSQVHTF
length: 14; V: TRBV7-3; D: -; size: -; J: TRBJ2-1; DNA: TGTGCCAGCAGCCGCGACAGTAATTACAATGAGCAGTTCTTC; CDR3: CASSRDSNYNEQFF
length: 14; V: TRBV2; D: TRBD1; size: -; J: TRBJ2-4; DNA: TGTGCCAGCAGGGCGGGACAGGGGGGAAACATTCAGTACTTC; CDR3: CASRAGQGGNIQYF
length: 15; V: TRBV5-1; D: -; size: many; J: TRBJ1-4; DNA: TGCGCCAGCAGCTCCGAGACCCTCCTGGGGGAAAAACTGTTTTTT; CDR3: CASSSETLLGEKLFF
length: 14; V: TRBV5-1; D: TRBD1; size: many; J: TRBJ2-5; DNA: TGCGCCAGCAGCTTGGACAGGGGGCAAGAGACCCAGTACTTC; CDR3: CASSLDRGQETQYF
length: 16; V: TRBV5-1; D: -; size: -; J: TRBJ2-1; DNA: TGCGCCAGCAGCCCACTTCCGGCAGGGACCCACAATGAGCAGTTCTTC; CDR3: CASSPLPAGTHNEQFF
length: 15; V: TRBV12-3/TRBV12-4; D: -; size: few; J: TRBJ1-1; DNA: TGTGCCAGCAGTTTACAGGGTATCGGGAACACTGAAGCTTTCTTT; CDR3: CASSLQGIGNTEAFF
length: 13; V: TRBV28; D: -; size: -; J: TRBJ2-5; DNA: TGTGCCAGCAGTAAGAACAGGAGAGAGACCCAGTACTTC; CDR3: CASSKNRRETQYF
length: 14; V: TRBV10-2; D: TRBD2; size: -; J: TRBJ2-3; DNA: TGCGCCAGCAGAAAAGCGGGGTTCACAGATACGCAGTATTTT; CDR3: CASRKAGFTDTQYF
length: 17; V: TRBV12-3/TRBV12-4; D: -; size: many; J: TRBJ2-6; DNA: TGTGCCAGCAGTTTAGGCCCTGACGGCTCTGGGGCCAACGTCCTGACTTTC; CDR3: CASSLGPDGSGANVLTF
length: 14; V: TRBV7-2; D: -; size: -; J: TRBJ2-3; DNA: TGTGCCAGCAGCTTAATGGGCCCGGCAGATACGCAGTATTTT; CDR3: CASSLMGPADTQYF
length: 15; V: TRBV5-1; D: -; size: -; J: TRBJ2-5; DNA: TGCGCCAGCAGCGTATCCGGGACATTTCAAGAGACCCAGTACTTC; CDR3: CASSVSGTFQETQYF
length: 16; V: TRBV6-1; D: TRBD1; size: few; J: TRBJ1-1; DNA: TGTGCCAGCAGTCAACTAGGACAGGGACCAAACACTGAAGCTTTCTTT; CDR3: CASSQLGQGPNTEAFF
length: 13; V: TRBV20-1; D: TRBD2; size: -; J: TRBJ2-7; DNA: TGCAGCGCGGGGACTAGCGCGGCCTACGAGCAGTACTTC; CDR3: CSAGTSAAYEQYF
length: 15; V: TRBV5-1; D: TRBD1; size: -; J: TRBJ2-2; DNA: TGCGCCAGCAGCTCGTGGACAGGGGACACCGGGGAGCTGTTTTTT; CDR3: CASSSWTGDTGELFF
length: 12; V: TRBV30; D: -; size: -; J: TRBJ2-7; DNA: TGTGCCTGGAGTGTACTCTCCTACGAGCAGTACTTC; CDR3: CAWSVLSYEQYF
length: 18; V: TRBV11-1; D: -; size: -; J: TRBJ2-2; DNA: TGTGCCAGCAGCCCAAGGCGAAAACATAAAGTGAGCACCGGGGAGCTGTTTTTT; CDR3: CASSPRRKHKVSTGELFF
length: 14; V: TRBV12-3/TRBV12-4; D: TRBD1; size: many; J: TRBJ2-7; DNA: TGTGCCAGCAGTTCCCCGGGACAGGACTACGAGCAGTACTTC; CDR3: CASSSPGQDYEQYF
length: 17; V: TRBV11-2; D: TRBD1; size: -; J: TRBJ1-2; DNA: TGTGCCAGCAGCTTAGCAGGTTCAGGGGGCGTTACCTCCGGCTACACCTTC; CDR3: CASSLAGSGGVTSGYTF
length: 17; V: TRBV29-1; D: TRBD2; size: -; J: TRBJ2-1; DNA: TGCAGCGTTGAAGGGCTAGCGGGGGGGGGCTCCTACAATGAGCAGTTCTTC; CDR3: CSVEGLAGGGSYNEQFF
length: 18; V: TRBV10-2; D: -; size: few; J: TRBJ2-4; DNA: TGCGCCAGCAGTGGGACAGCTCCCATACAGTTAGCCAAAAACATTCAGTACTTC; CDR3: CASSGTAPIQLAKNIQYF
length: 16; V: TRBV11-3; D: -; size: -; J: TRBJ2-5; DNA: TGTGCCAGCAGCTTACTTACAGGGAATAATCAAGAGACCCAGTACTTC; CDR3: CASSLLTGNNQETQYF
length: 15; V: TRBV5-6; D: -; size: few; J: TRBJ1-2; DNA: TGTGCCAGCAGCTTGGGCTGGAAAGCAGTTTCTGGCTACACCTTC; CDR3: CASSLGWKAVSGYTF
length: 11; V: TRBV7-9; D: -; size: few; J: TRBJ1-4; DNA: TGTGCCAGCACGGGGGGCGAAAAACTGTTTTTT; CDR3: CASTGGEKLFF
length: 15; V: TRBV6-5; D: TRBD2; size: few; J: TRBJ2-7; DNA: TGTGCCAGCAGTAACCCTGGACTAGCGGGGTATGAGCAGTACTTC; CDR3: CASSNPGLAGYEQYF
length: 13; V: TRBV11-2; D: -; size: -; J: TRBJ2-7; DNA: TGTGCCAGCAGCTTAGAAGACAGCTACGAGCAGTACTTC; CDR3: CASSLEDSYEQYF
length: 16; V: TRBV27; D: -; size: -; J: TRBJ2-2; DNA: TGTGCCAGCAGTTTAGTGTCCCTACCGAACACCGGGGAGCTGTTTTTT; CDR3: CASSLVSLPNTGELFF
length: 14; V: TRBV10-3; D: -; size: few; J: TRBJ1-5; DNA: TGTGCCATCAGTGACGACAGCGAGTATCAGCCCCAGCATTTT; CDR3: CAISDDSEYQPQHF
length: 14; V: TRBV12-3/TRBV12-4; D: -; size: few; J: TRBJ1-1; DNA: TGTGCCAGCAGCCCACCGGGACGGGTCACTGAAGCTTTCTTT; CDR3: CASSPPGRVTEAFF
length: 17; V: TRBV5-1; D: -; size: few; J: TRBJ1-6; DNA: TGCGCCAGCAGCTCGACAGGTTCACACTCCTATAATTCACCCCTCCACTTT; CDR3: CASSSTGSHSYNSPLHF
length: 15; V: TRBV7-3; D: -; size: -; J: TRBJ2-5; DNA: TGTGCCAGCAGCCCATCAGTTCTAGAGGGGGAGACCCAGTACTTC; CDR3: CASSPSVLEGETQYF
length: 15; V: TRBV3-1; D: TRBD2; size: few; J: TRBJ2-1; DNA: TGTGCCAGCAGCCAAGATCTAGCGGGGGCTAGTGAGCAGTTCTTC; CDR3: CASSQDLAGASEQFF
length: 13; V: TRBV29-1; D: -; size: few; J: TRBJ2-7; DNA: TGCAGCGTTTTAACCAGGGTAGGCAGCGAGCAGTACTTC; CDR3: CSVLTRVGSEQYF
length: 16; V: TRBV7-6; D: -; size: few; J: TRBJ1-1; DNA: TGTGCCAGCAGCTTAGGGGTTGTCGGGGGCGTGGGGAAGGCTTTCTTT; CDR3: CASSLGVVGGVGKAFF
length: 16; V: TRBV12-3/TRBV12-4; D: -; size: -; J: TRBJ2-3; DNA: TGTGCCAGCAGTTCCATCCGTCGACAGGGCACAGATACGCAGTATTTT; CDR3: CASSSIRRQGTDTQYF
length: 16; V: TRBV9; D: TRBD2; size: many; J: TRBJ2-2; DNA: TGTGCCAGCAGCGTAGTTGCGGGGGGGCCGGCCGGGGAGCTGTTTTTT; CDR3: CASSVVAGGPAGELFF
length: 14; V: TRBV5-4; D: -; size: -; J: TRBJ2-1; DNA: TGTGCCAGCAGCTTGGCCGGCAGCTCTCCTGAGCAGTTCTTC; CDR3: CASSLAGSSPEQFF
length: 13; V: TRBV29-1; D: -; size: -; J: TRBJ1-2; DNA: TGCAGCGTTATCTTATCCGTATTGGGTGGCTACACCTTC; CDR3: CSVILSVLGGYTF
length: 12; V: TRBV29-1; D: -; size: many; J: TRBJ1-1; DNA: TGCAGCGTGGGGCCGGGGAACACTGAAGCTTTCTTT; CDR3: CSVGPGNTEAFF